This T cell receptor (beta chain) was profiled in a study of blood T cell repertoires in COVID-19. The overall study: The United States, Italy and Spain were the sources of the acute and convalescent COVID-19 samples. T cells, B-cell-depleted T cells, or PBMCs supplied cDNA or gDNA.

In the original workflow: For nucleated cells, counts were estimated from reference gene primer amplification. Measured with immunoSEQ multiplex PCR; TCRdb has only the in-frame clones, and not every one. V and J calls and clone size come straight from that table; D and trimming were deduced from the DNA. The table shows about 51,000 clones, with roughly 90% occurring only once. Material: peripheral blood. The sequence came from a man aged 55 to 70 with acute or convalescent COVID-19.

The CDR3 is CASSQHSRYQRDTQYF. The CDR3 region has the DNA TGCGCCAGCAGCCAACACTCACGGTACCAACGGGATACGCAGTATTTT. This chain connects TRBV4-3 to TRBJ2-3; D not resolved. CDR3 size: 16 residues. Trimming removed 2 bases at V and 6 bases at J, with 18 bases between. Germline lookup yields CDR1 LGHNA and CDR2 YSLEER.